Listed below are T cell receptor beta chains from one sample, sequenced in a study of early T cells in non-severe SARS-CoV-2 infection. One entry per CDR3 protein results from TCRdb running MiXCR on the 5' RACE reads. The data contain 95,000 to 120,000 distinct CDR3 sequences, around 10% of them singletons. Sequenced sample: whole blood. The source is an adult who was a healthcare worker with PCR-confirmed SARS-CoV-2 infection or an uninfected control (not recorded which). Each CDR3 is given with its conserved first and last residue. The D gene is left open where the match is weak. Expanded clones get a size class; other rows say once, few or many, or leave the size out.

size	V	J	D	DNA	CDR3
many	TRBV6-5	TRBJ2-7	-	TGTGCCAGCAGCCCCAGGTTTCGGCACTACGAGCAGTACTTC	CASSPRFRHYEQYF
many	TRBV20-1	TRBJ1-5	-	TGCAGTGCTAGAGAACCGCGGGGGGATCAGCCCCAGCATTTT	CSAREPRGDQPQHF
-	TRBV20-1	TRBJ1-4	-	TGCAGTGCTAGTCAGGGAGGCGGCGGTGAAAAACTGTTTTTT	CSASQGGGGEKLFF
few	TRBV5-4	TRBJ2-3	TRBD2	TGTGCCAGCAGGGCGGGACTAACGGAAGATACGCAGTATTTT	CASRAGLTEDTQYF
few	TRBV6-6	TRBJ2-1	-	TGTGCCAGCAGTTACTTCGGCTCCTACAATGAGCAGTTCTTC	CASSYFGSYNEQFF
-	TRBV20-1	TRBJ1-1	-	TGCAGTGCTGTTCCAGGGGTGCTGAACACTGAAGCTTTCTTT	CSAVPGVLNTEAFF
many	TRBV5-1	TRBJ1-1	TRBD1	TGCGCCAGCAGCTTGGATGGCAGGGGGCAAACTGAAGCTTTCTTT	CASSLDGRGQTEAFF
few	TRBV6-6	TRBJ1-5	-	TGTGCCAGCAGTTACGGCAGTAGCAATCAGCCCCAGCATTTT	CASSYGSSNQPQHF
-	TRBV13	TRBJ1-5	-	TGTGCCAGCAGCTCCTCTTATAGCAATCAGCCCCAGCATTTT	CASSSSYSNQPQHF
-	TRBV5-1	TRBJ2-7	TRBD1	TGCGCCAGCACTAGCCGGGACAGAGGTTACGAGCAGTACTTC	CASTSRDRGYEQYF
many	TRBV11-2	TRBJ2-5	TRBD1	TGTGCCAGCAGCATGACAGGGGTCAGAGAGACCCAGTACTTC	CASSMTGVRETQYF
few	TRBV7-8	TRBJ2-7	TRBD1	TGTGCCAGCAGCTTCAGGGGGCTGACCTACGAGCAGTACTTC	CASSFRGLTYEQYF
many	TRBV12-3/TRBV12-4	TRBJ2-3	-	TGTGCCAGCAGTTTACTAGGATCAGATACGCAGTATTTT	CASSLLGSDTQYF
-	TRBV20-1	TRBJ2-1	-	TGCAGTGCTAGCGGGGGCCTCTACAATGAGCAGTTCTTC	CSASGGLYNEQFF
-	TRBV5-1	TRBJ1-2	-	TGCGCCAGCAGCTTGGGGGGAGCCGAAGGGTCCTATGGCTACACCTTC	CASSLGGAEGSYGYTF
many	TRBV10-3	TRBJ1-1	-	TGTGCCATCTCCGACCTTGGTTCAGTCGCTGAAGCTTTCTTT	CAISDLGSVAEAFF
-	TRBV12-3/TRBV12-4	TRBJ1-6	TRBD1	TGTGCCAGCAGTTTAGGGGACAGGCAGAATTCACCCCTCCACTTT	CASSLGDRQNSPLHF
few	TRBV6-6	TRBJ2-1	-	TGTGCCAGCAGTTACAGGGGAGACTGGCGCAATGAGCAGTTCTTC	CASSYRGDWRNEQFF
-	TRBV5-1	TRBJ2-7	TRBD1	TGCGCCAGCAGGTCTCCAGGGGGCGAGGGCGAGCAGTACTTC	CASRSPGGEGEQYF
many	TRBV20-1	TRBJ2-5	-	TGCAGTGCTAGATGGCAGGGGATGAAGACCCAGTACTTC	CSARWQGMKTQYF
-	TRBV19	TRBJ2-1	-	TGTGCCAGTAGCAGGGGACTGAGCTACAATGAGCAGTTCTTC	CASSRGLSYNEQFF
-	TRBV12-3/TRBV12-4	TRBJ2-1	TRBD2	TGTGCCAGCAGTCCGCTAGCGGGAGAGGGAGACAATGAGCAGTTCTTC	CASSPLAGEGDNEQFF
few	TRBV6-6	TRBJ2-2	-	TGTGCCAGCAGTTACCTTACAGGGTTGCCCGGGGAGCTGTTTTTT	CASSYLTGLPGELFF
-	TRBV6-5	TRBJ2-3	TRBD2	TGTGCCAGCGCCCAAACGGGAGGGCCACATACACAGTATTTT	CASAQTGGPHTQYF
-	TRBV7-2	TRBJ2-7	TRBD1	TGTGCCAGCAGCTTAGGGGACAGGGTGGGTAACGAGCAGTACTTC	CASSLGDRVGNEQYF
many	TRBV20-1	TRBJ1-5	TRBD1	TGCAGTGCTAGATCGGACAGGGGCTCCGGTGTACCCCAGCATTTT	CSARSDRGSGVPQHF
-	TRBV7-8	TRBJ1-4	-	TGTGCCAGCAGCCCCCTGGGTGGAAAACTGTTTTTT	CASSPLGGKLFF
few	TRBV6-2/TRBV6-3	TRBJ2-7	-	TGTGCCAGCACTCTAAGGGGCAGGTTACAAGCCTACGAGCAGTACTTC	CASTLRGRLQAYEQYF
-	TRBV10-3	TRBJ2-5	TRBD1	TGTGCCATCAGTCAGGGGGATGAGACCCAGTACTTC	CAISQGDETQYF
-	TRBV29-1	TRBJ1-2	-	TGCAGCGTTGTTCAAAGGGCTCTCGGAGGCTACACCTTC	CSVVQRALGGYTF
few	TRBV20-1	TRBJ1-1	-	TGCAGTGCTAGAGATAGCACAGGGAAAGCTTTCTTT	CSARDSTGKAFF
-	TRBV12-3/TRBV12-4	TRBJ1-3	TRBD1	TGTGCCAGCAGCCCAGGGGGAAGCGGAAACACCATATATTTT	CASSPGGSGNTIYF
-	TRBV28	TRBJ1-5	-	TGTGCCACCAGGCAAAGCAATCAGCCCCAGCATTTT	CATRQSNQPQHF
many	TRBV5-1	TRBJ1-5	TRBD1	TGCGCCAGCAGCTCGACAGGGGCGGGTCAGCCCCAGCATTTT	CASSSTGAGQPQHF
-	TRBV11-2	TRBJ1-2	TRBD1	TGTGCCAGCAGCTCGACAGGGAAAGATACAGATGGCTACACCTTC	CASSSTGKDTDGYTF
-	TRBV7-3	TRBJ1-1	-	TGTGCCAGCAGCATACAGGGATTGAACACTGAAGCTTTCTTT	CASSIQGLNTEAFF
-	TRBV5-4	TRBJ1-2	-	TGTGCCAGCAGCCAAGGACGGAATTCTAACTATGGCTACACCTTC	CASSQGRNSNYGYTF
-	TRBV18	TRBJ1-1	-	TGTGCCAGCTCACCACGGGAGGGGGAGTACACTGAAGCTTTCTTT	CASSPREGEYTEAFF
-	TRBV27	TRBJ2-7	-	TGTGCCAGCAGTGGTCTAGGGGAGCAGTACTTC	CASSGLGEQYF
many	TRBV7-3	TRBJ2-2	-	TGTGCCAGCAGCTTCCCCCGACCCCGTCAGGTGGGGGAGCTGTTTTTT	CASSFPRPRQVGELFF
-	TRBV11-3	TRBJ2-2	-	TGTGCCAGCAACGGGGGTCCGAACACCGGGGAGCTGTTTTTT	CASNGGPNTGELFF
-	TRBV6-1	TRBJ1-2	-	TGTGCCAGCAGTGAATCTGGTCGGAACTATGGCTACACCTTC	CASSESGRNYGYTF
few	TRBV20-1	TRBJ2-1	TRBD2	TGCAGTGCTGGTAGCGGGATAGGGGGCAATGAGCAGTTCTTC	CSAGSGIGGNEQFF
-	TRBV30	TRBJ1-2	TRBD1	TGTGCCTGGAGAGGCAGCCTGGACAGGAAGAGGGACACCTTC	CAWRGSLDRKRDTF